The TCR beta chain described here comes from a study of identical twins. MiXCR was run by TCRdb on the 5' RACE reads, yielding one entry per CDR3 protein. Of a few hundred thousand distinct CDR3 sequences in the sample, more than 9% were seen once. In this sample, this clonotype turned up many times. Trimming removed 5 bases from V and 9 bases from J, with 13 bases in between. The germline V gene encodes CDR1 SGHTA and CDR2 FQGNSA. This CDR3 spans 12 amino acids. These data also featured in a second study, about yellow fever vaccine responses in identical twins.

This TCR was recovered from a woman younger than 30 in good health. What was sequenced was PBMCs. V is TRBV7-2 and J is TRBJ1-2; D unresolved. CDR3 in amino acids: CASSPRPSSYTF. Here the CDR3 DNA reads TGTGCCAGCAGCCCCCGGCCGTCGAGCTACACCTTC.